A few counts support the clone carrying this TCR beta chain. The antigen remains undetermined. The V gene lost 5 bases and the J gene lost 6 bases, with 14 bases spanning the gap. CDR1 and CDR2 (germline): SGHNT, YYREEE (reference sequence). The CDR3 has 13 amino acids. This sample was taken from a study of regulatory T cells in long-lasting Graves disease. Turning to the study itself: Positivity for TSH receptor antibodies plus over 5 years of antithyroid drugs meant persistent Graves' disease. Study-wide findings and caveats: Public clonotype sharing was higher in persistent than newly diagnosed patients.

iRepertoire HTBI primers and Arm-PCR of CDR3 regions built TCR beta libraries. MiXCR, run by TCRdb on the multiplex PCR reads, gives a single entry per CDR3 protein. The table includes 350,000 to 500,000 distinct CDR3 sequences, about 21% detected once. Time point here: persistent/refractory GD, antithyroid drugs over 5 years with positive TRAb. PBMC-derived RNA was used for the TCR library. Peripheral blood, at about 10 milliliters, went into EDTA tubes. The sample in question was peripheral blood mononuclear cells (PBMCs), obtained when the disease was refractory, from a patient treated with antithyroid drugs. The TCR comes from a female donor with Graves disease. The chain is built from TRBV5-4 and TRBJ1-1; the D gene is possibly TRBD1 (5 bases). The CDR3 DNA reads as TGTGCCAGCAGGGCTTCAGGGTCGGCTGAAGCTTTCTTT. This sequence encodes CASRASGSAEAFF.